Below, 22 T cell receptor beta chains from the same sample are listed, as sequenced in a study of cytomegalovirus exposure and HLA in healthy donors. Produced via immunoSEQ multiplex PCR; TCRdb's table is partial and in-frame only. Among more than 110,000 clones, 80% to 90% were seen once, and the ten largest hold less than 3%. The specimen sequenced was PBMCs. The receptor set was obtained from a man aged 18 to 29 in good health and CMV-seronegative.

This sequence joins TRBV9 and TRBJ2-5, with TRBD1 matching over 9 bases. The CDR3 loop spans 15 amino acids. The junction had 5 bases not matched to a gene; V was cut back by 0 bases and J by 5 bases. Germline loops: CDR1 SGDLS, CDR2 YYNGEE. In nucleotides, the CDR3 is TGTGCCAGCAGCGTAGCCGGGACAGGGCACGAGACCCAGTACTTC. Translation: CASSVAGTGHETQYF.

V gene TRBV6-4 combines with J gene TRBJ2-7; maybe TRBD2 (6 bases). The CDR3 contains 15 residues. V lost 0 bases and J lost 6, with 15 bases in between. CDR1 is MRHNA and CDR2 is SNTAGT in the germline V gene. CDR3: CASSDSPGSFREQYF. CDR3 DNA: TGTGCCAGCAGTGACTCTCCCGGGAGTTTTCGCGAGCAGTACTTC.

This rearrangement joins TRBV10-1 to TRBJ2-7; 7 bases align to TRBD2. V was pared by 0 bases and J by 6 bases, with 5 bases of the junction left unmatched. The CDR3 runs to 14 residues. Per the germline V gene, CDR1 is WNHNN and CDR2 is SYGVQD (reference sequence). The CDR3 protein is CASSESGPGGEQYF. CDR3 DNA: TGCGCCAGCAGTGAGTCGGGGCCGGGGGGCGAGCAGTACTTC.

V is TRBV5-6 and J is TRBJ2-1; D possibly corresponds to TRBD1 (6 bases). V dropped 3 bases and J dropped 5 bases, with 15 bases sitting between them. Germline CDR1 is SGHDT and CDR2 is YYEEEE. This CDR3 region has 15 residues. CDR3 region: CASSSNGQWNNEQFF. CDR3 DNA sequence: TGTGCCAGCAGCTCAAATGGACAGTGGAACAATGAGCAGTTCTTC.

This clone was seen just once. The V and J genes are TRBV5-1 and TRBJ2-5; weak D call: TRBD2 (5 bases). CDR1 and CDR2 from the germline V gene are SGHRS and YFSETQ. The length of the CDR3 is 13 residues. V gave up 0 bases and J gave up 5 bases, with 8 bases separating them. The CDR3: CASSLVPGETQYF. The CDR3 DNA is TGCGCCAGCAGCTTGGTGCCGGGGGAGACCCAGTACTTC. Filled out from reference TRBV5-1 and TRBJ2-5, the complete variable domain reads KAGVTQTPRYLIKTRGQQVTLSCSPISGHRSVSWYQQTPGQGLQFLFEYFSETQRNKGNFPGRFSGRQFSNSRSEMNVSTLELGDSALYLCASSLVPGETQYFGPGTRLLVL.

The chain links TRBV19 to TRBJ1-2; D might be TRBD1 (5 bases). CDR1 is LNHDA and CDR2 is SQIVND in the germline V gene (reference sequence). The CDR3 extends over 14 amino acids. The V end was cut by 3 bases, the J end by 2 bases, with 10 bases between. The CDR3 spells CASSIQGLNYGYTF. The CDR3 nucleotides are TGTGCCAGTAGTATTCAGGGCCTAAACTATGGCTACACCTTC.

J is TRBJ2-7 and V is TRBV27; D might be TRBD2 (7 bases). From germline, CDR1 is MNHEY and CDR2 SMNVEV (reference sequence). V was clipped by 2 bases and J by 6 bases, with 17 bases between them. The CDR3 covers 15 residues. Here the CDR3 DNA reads TGTGCCAGCAGTTTAGGGGGGGGCGGGTTGAGCGAGCAGTACTTC. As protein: CASSLGGGGLSEQYF.

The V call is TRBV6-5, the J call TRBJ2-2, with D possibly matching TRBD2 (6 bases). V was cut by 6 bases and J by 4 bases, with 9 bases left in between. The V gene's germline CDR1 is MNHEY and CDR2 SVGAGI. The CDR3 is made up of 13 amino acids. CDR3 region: CASSFGSTGELFF. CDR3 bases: TGTGCCAGCAGCTTCGGGAGCACCGGGGAGCTGTTTTTT.

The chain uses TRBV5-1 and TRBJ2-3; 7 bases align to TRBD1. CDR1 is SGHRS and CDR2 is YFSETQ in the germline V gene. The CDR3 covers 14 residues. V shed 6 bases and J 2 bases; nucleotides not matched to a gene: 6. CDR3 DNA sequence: TGCGCCAGCAAGGGGGCGTCTACCACAGATACGCAGTATTTT. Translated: CASKGASTTDTQYF.

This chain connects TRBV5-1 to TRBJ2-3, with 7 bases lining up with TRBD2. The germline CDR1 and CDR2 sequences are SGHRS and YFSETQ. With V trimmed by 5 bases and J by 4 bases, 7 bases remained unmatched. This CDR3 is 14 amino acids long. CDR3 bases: TGCGCCAGCAGGGTGGCGGGGGAGGCAGATACGCAGTATTTT. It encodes CASRVAGEADTQYF.

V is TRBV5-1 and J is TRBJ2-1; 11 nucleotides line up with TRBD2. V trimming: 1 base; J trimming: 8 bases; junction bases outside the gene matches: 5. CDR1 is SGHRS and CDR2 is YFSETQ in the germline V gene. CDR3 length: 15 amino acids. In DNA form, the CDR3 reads TGCGCCAGCAGCTTGACTAGCGGGAGTGGCTATGAGCAGTTCTTC. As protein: CASSLTSGSGYEQFF.

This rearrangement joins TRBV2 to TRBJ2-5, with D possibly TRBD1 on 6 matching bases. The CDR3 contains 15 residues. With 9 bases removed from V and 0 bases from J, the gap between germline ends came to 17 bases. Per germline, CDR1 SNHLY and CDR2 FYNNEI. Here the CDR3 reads CARSPPTGNQETQYF. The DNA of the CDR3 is TGTGCCAGGAGTCCACCTACAGGGAACCAAGAGACCCAGTACTTC.

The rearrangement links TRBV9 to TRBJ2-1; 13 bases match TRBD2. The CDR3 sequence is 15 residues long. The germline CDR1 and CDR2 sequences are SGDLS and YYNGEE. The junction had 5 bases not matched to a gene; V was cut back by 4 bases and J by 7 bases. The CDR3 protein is CASSKWTSGSNEQFF. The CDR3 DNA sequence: TGTGCCAGCAGCAAATGGACTAGCGGGAGTAATGAGCAGTTCTTC.

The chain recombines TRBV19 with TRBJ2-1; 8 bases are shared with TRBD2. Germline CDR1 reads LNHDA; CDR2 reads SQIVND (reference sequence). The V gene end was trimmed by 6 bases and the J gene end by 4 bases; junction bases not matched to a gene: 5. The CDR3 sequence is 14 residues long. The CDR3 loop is CASRGSGGYNEQFF. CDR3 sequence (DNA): TGTGCCAGTAGAGGGAGCGGGGGTTACAATGAGCAGTTCTTC.

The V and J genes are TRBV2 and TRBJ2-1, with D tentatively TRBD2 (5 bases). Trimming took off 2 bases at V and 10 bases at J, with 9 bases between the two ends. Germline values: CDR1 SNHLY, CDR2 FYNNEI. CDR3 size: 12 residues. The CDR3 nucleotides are TGTGCCAGCAGTGAAACCGGGGTGGAGCAGTTCTTC. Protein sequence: CASSETGVEQFF.

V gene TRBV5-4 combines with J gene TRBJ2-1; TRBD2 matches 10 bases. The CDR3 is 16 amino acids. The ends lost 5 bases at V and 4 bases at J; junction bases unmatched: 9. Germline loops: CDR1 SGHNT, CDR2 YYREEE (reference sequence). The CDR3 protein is CASRYQAGGVYNEQFF. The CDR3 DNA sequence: TGTGCCAGCAGGTACCAAGCGGGAGGGGTATACAATGAGCAGTTCTTC.

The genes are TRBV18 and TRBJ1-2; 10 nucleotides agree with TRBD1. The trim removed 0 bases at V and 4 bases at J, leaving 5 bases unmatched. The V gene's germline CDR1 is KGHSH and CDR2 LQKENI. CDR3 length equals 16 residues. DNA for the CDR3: TGTGCCAGCTCACCACCGGGACAGGGGACGGGCTATGGCTACACCTTC. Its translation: CASSPPGQGTGYGYTF. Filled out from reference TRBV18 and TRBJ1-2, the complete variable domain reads NAGVMQNPRHLVRRRGQEARLRCSPMKGHSHVYWYRQLPEEGLKFMVYLQKENIIDESGMPKERFSAEFPKEGPSILRIQQVVRGDSAAYFCASSPPGQGTGYGYTFGSGTRLTVV.

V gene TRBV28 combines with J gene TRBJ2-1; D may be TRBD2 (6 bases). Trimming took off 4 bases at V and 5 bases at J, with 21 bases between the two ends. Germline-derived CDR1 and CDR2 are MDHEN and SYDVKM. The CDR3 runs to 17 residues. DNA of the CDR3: TGTGCCAGCAGTTCTATGACCCCCTCGACTAGGCACAATGAGCAGTTCTTC. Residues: CASSSMTPSTRHNEQFF.

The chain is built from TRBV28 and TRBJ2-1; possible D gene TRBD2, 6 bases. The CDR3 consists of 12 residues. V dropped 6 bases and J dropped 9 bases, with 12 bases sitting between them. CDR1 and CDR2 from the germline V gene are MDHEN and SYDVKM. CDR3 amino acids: CASRKPGGEQFF. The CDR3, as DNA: TGTGCCAGCAGGAAACCCGGGGGTGAGCAGTTCTTC.

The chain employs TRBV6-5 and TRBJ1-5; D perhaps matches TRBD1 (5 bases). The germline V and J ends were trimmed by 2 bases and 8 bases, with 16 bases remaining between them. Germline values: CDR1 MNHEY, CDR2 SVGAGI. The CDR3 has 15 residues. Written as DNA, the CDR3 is TGTGCCAGCAGTTACGCGGGGACTTCTCTGGAGCCCCAGCATTTT. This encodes CASSYAGTSLEPQHF.

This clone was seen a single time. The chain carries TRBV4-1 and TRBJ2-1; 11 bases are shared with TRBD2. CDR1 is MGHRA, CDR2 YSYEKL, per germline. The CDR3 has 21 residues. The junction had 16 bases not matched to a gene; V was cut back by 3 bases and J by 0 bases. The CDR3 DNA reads TGCGCCAGCAGCCAGCCCAAACTAGCGGGGGCCCCCCCCTCCTCCTACAATGAGCAGTTCTTC. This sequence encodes CASSQPKLAGAPPSSYNEQFF.

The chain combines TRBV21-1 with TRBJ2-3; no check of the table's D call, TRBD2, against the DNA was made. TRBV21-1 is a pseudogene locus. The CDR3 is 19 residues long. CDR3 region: CASSKGEGLAGGITDTQYF. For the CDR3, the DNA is TGTGCCAGCAGCAAAGGAGAGGGACTAGCGGGAGGGATCACAGATACGCAGTATTTT.